Shown below are 18 T cell receptor beta chains from a single sample sequenced in a study of OX40 agonist ivuxolimab in advanced cancers. Data came from immunoSEQ multiplex PCR; TCRdb stores just in-frame clones and leaves some out. The sample carries around 80,000 clones, around nine tenths recorded once. The material was CD4+ or CD8+ T cells sorted from blood, obtained in a trial of the OX40 agonist ivuxolimab. These receptors were obtained from an adult with an advanced solid tumor such as melanoma, head and neck, liver or kidney cancer.

The chain recombines TRBV30 with TRBJ2-1; perhaps TRBD2 as D (5 bases). V was clipped by 4 bases and J by 1 base, with 11 bases between them. This CDR3 spans 14 amino acids. The V gene's germline CDR1 is GTSNPN and CDR2 SVGIG (reference sequence). As DNA, the CDR3 is TGTGCCTGGACCAAACGGGGATCCTACAATGAGCAGTTCTTC. It specifies CAWTKRGSYNEQFF. Combining the CDR3 with reference TRBV30 and TRBJ2-1 gives the whole variable domain SQTIHQWPATLVQPVGSPLSLECTVEGTSNPNLYWYRQAAGRGLQLLFYSVGIGQISSEVPQNLSASRPQDRQFILSSKKLLLSDSGFYLCAWTKRGSYNEQFFGPGTRLTVL.

The J gene is TRBJ2-7, the V gene TRBV7-8; 7 bases map to TRBD1. V gave up 4 bases and J gave up 9 bases; unmatched junction bases: 9. This CDR3 region has 13 residues. Germline-derived CDR1 and CDR2 are SGHVS and FQNEAQ. The CDR3 loop is CASSYRTGSGQYF. CDR3 nucleotide sequence: TGTGCCAGCAGCTACCGGACAGGCTCTGGGCAGTACTTC.

This chain joins TRBV2 and TRBJ1-1; D uncertain. The CDR3 consists of 13 residues. The V end lost 5 bases, the J end lost 1 base, and 8 bases lay between the germline ends. Germline CDR1 SNHLY, CDR2 FYNNEI. The CDR3, as DNA: TGTGCCAGCAGTCGTGCAGGGAACACTGAAGCTTTCTTT. Translating it yields CASSRAGNTEAFF.

The chain uses TRBV6-1 and TRBJ1-2; weak D call: TRBD1 (6 bases). CDR1 and CDR2 from the germline V gene are MNHNS and SASEGT. The V end was cut by 6 bases, the J end by 4 bases, with 15 bases between. CDR3 length equals 14 residues. The chain's CDR3 is CASSTGGTPYGYTF. DNA for the CDR3: TGTGCCAGCAGCACAGGAGGGACACCCTATGGCTACACCTTC.

The V and J genes are TRBV11-3 and TRBJ2-2; D perhaps matches TRBD1 (5 bases). Germline CDR1 and CDR2: SGHNT and YENEEA. The V gene lost 1 base and the J gene lost 2 bases, with 8 bases spanning the gap. This CDR3 is built from 15 residues. The CDR3 spells CASSLGGDNTGELFF. CDR3 DNA: TGTGCCAGCAGCTTAGGGGGCGATAACACCGGGGAGCTGTTTTTT.

The CDR3 protein is CASSPRQLDSTNTGELFF. In nucleotides, the CDR3 is TGTGCCAGCTCTCCAAGGCAGCTTGACTCCACGAACACCGGGGAGCTGTTTTTT. V and J are TRBV18 and TRBJ2-2, with D unclear. CDR3 size: 18 residues. V lost 6 bases, J lost 0 bases, and 20 bases lay in between. Germline CDR1 KGHSH, CDR2 LQKENI. Full variable domain (rest looked up from reference TRBV18 and TRBJ2-2): NAGVMQNPRHLVRRRGQEARLRCSPMKGHSHVYWYRQLPEEGLKFMVYLQKENIIDESGMPKERFSAEFPKEGPSILRIQQVVRGDSAAYFCASSPRQLDSTNTGELFFGEGSRLTVL.

The chain uses TRBV9 and TRBJ2-2, with TRBD2 matching over 8 bases. The trim removed 7 bases at V and 5 bases at J, leaving 4 bases unmatched. The CDR3 totals 13 residues. Germline values: CDR1 SGDLS, CDR2 YYNGEE. The CDR3 nucleotides read TGTGCCAGCGGGATAGCGGGAACCGGGGAGCTGTTTTTT. Translated: CASGIAGTGELFF.

The chain uses TRBV5-1 and TRBJ1-3; D might be TRBD1 (6 bases). Germline values: CDR1 SGHRS, CDR2 YFSETQ. The CDR3 loop spans 15 amino acids. Trimming removed 0 bases from V and 2 bases from J, with 9 bases in between. The CDR3 reads CASSLEGGPGNTIYF. The CDR3 DNA reads as TGCGCCAGCAGCTTGGAGGGGGGCCCTGGAAACACCATATATTTT.

The rearrangement uses TRBV9 and TRBJ2-2; the D call may be TRBD1 or TRBD2 (5 bases each). Trimming removed 4 bases at V and 7 bases at J, with 8 bases between. The CDR3 has 12 amino acids. The V gene's germline CDR1 is SGDLS and CDR2 YYNGEE. The CDR3 DNA sequence: TGTGCCAGCAGCCTGGGGGTCGGGGAGCTGTTTTTT. It yields the protein CASSLGVGELFF.

V is TRBV6-1 and J is TRBJ2-5, with 9 bases lining up with TRBD2. The germline CDR1 and CDR2 sequences are MNHNS and SASEGT. The V segment lost 3 bases and the J segment 1 base; nucleotides outside the gene matches: 3. This CDR3 has 15 residues. The chain's CDR3 is CASSDFSGSQETQYF. For the CDR3, the DNA is TGTGCCAGCAGTGATTTTAGCGGGAGCCAAGAGACCCAGTACTTC.

This chain links TRBV28 with TRBJ1-2; D possibly corresponds to TRBD1 (6 bases). Trimming took off 6 bases at V and 0 bases at J, with 17 bases between the two ends. The CDR3 sequence is 16 residues long. The germline CDR1 and CDR2 sequences are MDHEN and SYDVKM. The CDR3 here is CASSLLGQRANYGYTF. The CDR3 region has the DNA TGTGCCAGCAGCCTTCTCGGACAGAGAGCTAACTATGGCTACACCTTC.

The rearrangement joins TRBV7-2 to TRBJ2-7; TRBD2 matches 10 bases. The CDR3 contains 15 residues. The J segment lost 6 bases and the V segment lost 1 base, leaving 6 bases of the junction unmatched. CDR1 SGHTA and CDR2 FQGNSA come from the germline V gene. The CDR3 loop reads CASSLEPGLAFEQYF. CDR3 nucleotides: TGTGCCAGCAGCTTAGAGCCGGGACTAGCGTTCGAGCAGTACTTC.

The chain recombines TRBV6-5 with TRBJ1-2; 8 bases line up with TRBD1. Looked up from germline, CDR1 is MNHEY and CDR2 is SVGAGI. The V and J ends lost 5 bases and 5 bases, in that order; junction bases with no gene match: 4. The length of the CDR3 is 13 residues. The chain's CDR3 is CASSPTGAYGYTF. CDR3 coding DNA: TGTGCCAGCAGTCCGACAGGGGCATATGGCTACACCTTC.

This clone appeared once. The chain carries TRBV5-1 and TRBJ2-3; D gene ambiguous. Germline V gene sequence: CDR1 SGHRS, CDR2 YFSETQ. The CDR3 is 14 residues long. V lost 0 bases and J 2 bases, leaving 7 bases between the germline ends. CDR3 sequence: CASSLALITDTQYF. The CDR3 nucleotides are TGCGCCAGCAGCTTGGCTCTAATCACAGATACGCAGTATTTT. Supplemented by reference TRBV5-1 and TRBJ2-3, the full variable domain reads KAGVTQTPRYLIKTRGQQVTLSCSPISGHRSVSWYQQTPGQGLQFLFEYFSETQRNKGNFPGRFSGRQFSNSRSEMNVSTLELGDSALYLCASSLALITDTQYFGPGTRLTVL.

The chain recombines TRBV10-1 with TRBJ2-7; D is undetermined. Trimming stripped 8 bases from V and 2 bases from J, with 10 bases between. The CDR3 loop spans 12 amino acids. CDR1 is WNHNN, CDR2 SYGVQD, per germline (reference sequence). The CDR3 reads CASGPTPYEQYF. CDR3 nucleotides: TGCGCCAGCGGGCCCACCCCCTACGAGCAGTACTTC.

The CDR3 bases are TGTGCCAGCAGCTTTCAGGGACAGGGCTACAATGAGCAGTTCTTC. Translation: CASSFQGQGYNEQFF. V and J are TRBV7-8 and TRBJ2-1, with 9 nucleotides matching TRBD1. V shed 3 bases, J shed 3 bases, and the junction held 3 bases outside the gene matches. CDR3 length: 15 amino acids. CDR1 SGHVS and CDR2 FQNEAQ come from the germline V gene.

V and J are TRBV9 and TRBJ1-2; 7 bases are shared with TRBD1. Germline CDR1 and CDR2: SGDLS and YYNGEE. V shed 0 bases and J 1 base; nucleotides not matched to a gene: 9. There are 17 residues in the CDR3. The CDR3 region is CASSVDAGTAHNYGYTF. As DNA, the CDR3 is TGTGCCAGCAGCGTAGACGCGGGGACAGCTCATAACTATGGCTACACCTTC.

The V call is TRBV11-2, the J call TRBJ2-7, with TRBD1 identical over 8 bases. The V gene's germline CDR1 is SGHAT and CDR2 FQNNGV. J was trimmed by 4 bases and V by 1 base; bases with no gene match: 3. This CDR3 is 14 amino acids long. CDR3 loop: CASSLGQGTYEQYF. The CDR3 coding sequence is TGTGCCAGCAGCTTAGGACAGGGGACGTACGAGCAGTACTTC.